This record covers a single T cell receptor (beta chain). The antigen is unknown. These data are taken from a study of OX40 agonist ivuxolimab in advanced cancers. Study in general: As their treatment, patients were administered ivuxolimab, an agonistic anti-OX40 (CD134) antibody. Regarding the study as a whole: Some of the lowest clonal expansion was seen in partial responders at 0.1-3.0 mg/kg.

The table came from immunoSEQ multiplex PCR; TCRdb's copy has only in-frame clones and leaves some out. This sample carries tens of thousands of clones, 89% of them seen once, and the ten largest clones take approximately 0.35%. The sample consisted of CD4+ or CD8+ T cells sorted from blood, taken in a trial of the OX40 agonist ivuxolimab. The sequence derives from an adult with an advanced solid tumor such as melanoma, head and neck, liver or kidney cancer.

The DNA of the CDR3 is TGTGCCAGCAGCTTGAGGGGGGATGGAAACTATGGCTACACCTTC. Protein: CASSLRGDGNYGYTF. The rearrangement uses TRBV7-2 and TRBJ1-2; a possible D gene is TRBD1 (6 bases). Trimming cost V 3 bases and J 2 bases, with 13 bases left between them. Per the germline V gene, CDR1 is SGHTA and CDR2 is FQGNSA. The CDR3 is made up of 15 amino acids.